This T cell receptor beta chain was sequenced in a study of shared clonotypes between healthy human individuals. Study findings and constraints: Larger richness was generally estimated for naive than memory subsets.

Of note for this clone: Its cognate antigen is unknown. This same CDR3 is encoded by further DNA sequences in the sample.

The data were produced by immunoSEQ multiplex PCR, yet TCRdb's version contains in-frame clones alone and is incomplete. The data hold around 940,000 clones, with over 60% observed a single time. Germline loops: CDR1 SGDLS, CDR2 YYNGEE. V gave up 0 bases and J gave up 3 bases, with 8 bases separating them. The CDR3 is made up of 14 amino acids. This sequence joins TRBV9 and TRBJ2-3; no clear D gene. This receptor was identified in a man aged 18 to 29 in good health. What was sequenced was memory CD4+ T cells sorted from blood. Subset defined: CD45RA-negative fraction. The CDR3: CASSVAYSTDTQYF. The CDR3 region has the DNA TGTGCCAGCAGCGTAGCGTATTCTACAGATACGCAGTATTTT.